Sequencing of this T cell receptor beta chain was carried out in a study of blood T cell repertoires in COVID-19. Assignments of participants to cohorts depended upon their own reported clinical history. The count of this clone is one. This CDR3 has 15 residues. With V trimmed by 3 bases and J by 0 bases, 1 base remained unmatched. Germline V CDR1 and CDR2: SGHDT, YYEEEE. The assay was immunoSEQ multiplex PCR, and TCRdb's table has in-frame clones only and misses some. The table records fewer than 250,000 clones, roughly 84% of them present only once. The chain carries TRBV5-6 and TRBJ1-5; 9 positions match TRBD1. This receptor was obtained from a man aged 25-45 years in a cohort exposed to, infected with or recovered from COVID-19 (not recorded which). Sequencing input: PBMCs or T cells enriched from blood (not recorded which). DNA of the CDR3: TGTGCCAGCAGCTGGGGACAGGGTAGCAATCAGCCCCAGCATTTT. Translated, it gives CASSWGQGSNQPQHF.